Each of the 3 T cell receptor beta chains below was sequenced from the same sample in a study of blood T cell repertoires in COVID-19. The method was immunoSEQ multiplex PCR; TCRdb's version includes in-frame clones alone and lacks a portion of them. The table lists 65,000 to 85,000 clones, 90% to 95% of them singletons. The sequencing input was peripheral blood. The receptors stem from a human donor in a cohort sampled during active COVID-19.

The chain links TRBV5-4 to TRBJ2-7; D is unclear. Germline loops: CDR1 SGHNT, CDR2 YYREEE (reference sequence). V was shortened by 4 bases and J by 3 bases, with 5 bases between the two germline ends. The CDR3 totals 11 residues. CDR3 DNA: TGTGCCAGCAGCACTAACTACGAGCAGTACTTC. As protein: CASSTNYEQYF.

The V and J genes are TRBV6-2 or TRBV6-3 and TRBJ2-7, with 9 bases that match TRBD2. Looked up from germline, CDR1 is MNHEY and CDR2 is SVGEGT. This CDR3 comprises 15 residues. The J segment lost 1 base and the V segment lost 4 bases, leaving 5 bases of the junction unmatched. This CDR3 is CASSFQGLASYEQYF. CDR3 nucleotide sequence: TGTGCCAGCAGTTTCCAGGGACTAGCTTCCTACGAGCAGTACTTC.

This chain uses TRBV7-3 with TRBJ2-3; the D gene is possibly TRBD2 (6 bases). V lost 3 bases and J 1 base, leaving 14 bases between the germline ends. The germline V gene encodes CDR1 SGHTA and CDR2 FQGTGA. This CDR3 comprises 16 residues. CDR3 sequence reads: CASSLGNGGRTDTQYF. CDR3 in DNA: TGTGCCAGCAGCTTGGGGAACGGGGGACGCACAGATACGCAGTATTTT. The variable domain in full, completed from reference TRBV7-3 and TRBJ2-3, reads GAGVSQTPSNKVTEKGKYVELRCDPISGHTALYWYRQSLGQGPEFLIYFQGTGAADDSGLPNDRFFAVRPEGSVSTLKIQRTERGDSAVYLCASSLGNGGRTDTQYFGPGTRLTVL.